This is a list of T cell receptor beta chains from one sample in a study of liver allograft versus peripheral blood T cells. Each CDR3 protein is one row after TCRdb ran MiXCR on the reads. This sample carries fewer than 15,000 distinct CDR3 sequences, 18% of them seen once, and the ten largest clones take roughly 13%. The receptors stem from a human patient who had a liver transplant. Some T cells may be supplied by the graft donor. The CDR3 runs from the conserved cysteine through the conserved F or W.

TRBJ2-7,TRBV20-1,CSARDAARDSLSYEQYF
TRBJ2-1,TRBV12-3/TRBV12-4,CASSVLAGVFNEQFF
TRBJ1-4,TRBV7-2,CASSSASTKEKLFF
TRBJ2-7,TRBV18,CASSPRQRGDYEQYF
TRBJ1-3,TRBV7-9,CASSLARRFGNTIYF
TRBJ2-3,TRBV7-2,CASSLDRYSTDTQYF
TRBJ1-2,TRBV6-5,CASSYSAWTGEDYGYTF
TRBJ2-1,TRBV20-1,CSARDRTSGRPFDNEQFF
TRBJ1-5,TRBV6-5,CASSSGTGNQPQHF
TRBJ1-5,TRBV28,CASSSSGQFSYSNQPQHF
TRBJ1-4,TRBV28,CASSGATGRAEKLFF
TRBJ2-5,TRBV18,CASSPLDTGLGETQYF
TRBJ1-6,TRBV7-2,CASSLARGSPLHF
TRBJ2-5,TRBV20-1,CSARERSQGWETQYF
TRBJ2-5,TRBV5-6,CASSFDNQETQYF
TRBJ2-1,TRBV9,CASSTHSGRAYNEQFF
TRBJ1-5,TRBV6-1,CASTPQLGVKPQHF
TRBJ2-1,TRBV10-3,CAISESKAGPSYNEQFF